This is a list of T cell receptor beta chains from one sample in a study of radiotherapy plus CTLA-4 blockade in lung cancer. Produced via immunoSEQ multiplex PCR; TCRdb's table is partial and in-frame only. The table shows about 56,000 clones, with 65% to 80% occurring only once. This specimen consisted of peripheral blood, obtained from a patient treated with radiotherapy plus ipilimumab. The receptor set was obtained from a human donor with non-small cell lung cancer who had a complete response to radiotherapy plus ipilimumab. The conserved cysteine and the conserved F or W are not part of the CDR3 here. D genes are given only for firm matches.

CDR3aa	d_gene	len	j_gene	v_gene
ASSPDWSGELF	.	11	TRBJ2-2	TRBV7-6
ASSQGTGLGNTEAF	TRBD1	14	TRBJ1-1	TRBV4-1
ASSRAGGLSGELF	TRBD2	13	TRBJ2-2	TRBV11-3
AISGTGGGAPDTQY	TRBD2	14	TRBJ2-3	TRBV10-3
ASSTGQGRNSPLH	TRBD1	13	TRBJ1-6	TRBV18
ASRTSGSSYNEQF	TRBD2	13	TRBJ2-1	TRBV11-3
ASTEGDSWNTEAF	TRBD1	13	TRBJ1-1	TRBV2
ASTPTGSNQPQH	TRBD1	12	TRBJ1-5	TRBV27
ASSGQGSYNEQF	TRBD1	12	TRBJ2-1	TRBV11-3
ASSVAGTSGASDTQY	TRBD2	15	TRBJ2-3	TRBV9
ASSLARVSNTGELF	.	14	TRBJ2-2	TRBV7-8
ASRFTGTSGRNTGELF	TRBD2	16	TRBJ2-2	TRBV7-6
ASSPRLAVSSYNEQF	.	15	TRBJ2-1	TRBV9
ASSRQPGNQETQY	.	13	TRBJ2-5	TRBV6-5
SVYGTGGMDTQY	TRBD1	12	TRBJ2-3	TRBV29-1
ASSLVGTDNEKLF	TRBD1	13	TRBJ1-4	TRBV7-9
ASSLAQFNQPQH	.	12	TRBJ1-5	TRBV7-2
ASSIRGAADTQY	.	12	TRBJ2-3	TRBV19
ASSEGLAGRVTDNEQF	TRBD2	16	TRBJ2-1	TRBV7-9
ASGTGRLSYEQY	TRBD1	12	TRBJ2-7	TRBV19
ASSPPGRGLGGELF	.	14	TRBJ2-2	TRBV7-2
ASSPWDTANYGYT	.	13	TRBJ1-2	TRBV7-9